This paragraph covers one T cell receptor (beta chain) sequence. In this sample, this clone turned up once. This receptor's antigen is unknown. Base qualities are not recorded, but no much larger clone differs from it by a single base. The sample originates from a study of cytomegalovirus exposure and HLA in healthy donors (dated by TCRdb to the late 2010s). Broadly, across the study: According to an earlier analysis of around 600 of the donors, about 170 million T cells yielded roughly 100 million unique TCR beta sequences and about 300 Gb of sequence data. Typing coverage differed by locus: A, B, C, DRB1 and DQB1 were typed in roughly 620-640 donors, DQA1 in 522, DPA1 in some 600, and DPB1 in 472. The T cell repertoires of under 750 subjects were profiled by immunosequencing and related to cytomegalovirus serostatus. Across about 380 genotyped donors of the cohort, an average of about 250,000 unique TCR beta nucleotide sequences per donor were sequenced, and roughly 18% of those sequences were non-productive. The later analysis used no new phenotypic data to find candidate immune exposures, relying instead on TCR beta sequences and their occurrence across donors. Besides the first cohort of 500 to 700 subjects, a separate validation cohort made up of 120 different subjects was used. Roughly 5 DR-DQ haplotypes were handled as single units for association and clustering because linkage in the cohort was strong. In a later genetic analysis, genome-wide SNP genotypes for about 60% of the 666 donors were used, and that subset was treated as a discovery cohort. Of the 300 to 500 genotyped donors, 81% were placed in the genetic ancestry cluster associated with self-reported Caucasian donors. A later analysis re-examined previously published TCR beta repertoires from more than 550 donors and added high-resolution HLA genotyping to investigate patterns of TCR occurrence. All discovery cohort repertoires had been generated using a single sequencing platform. An early release covering 550 to 700 HLA-typed donors comprised about 300 gigabases of sequencing data and 85 million or so unique TCR sequences. Donor age, sex, ethnicity and CMV serostatus were collected together with the repertoire data. Both class I and class II loci were covered by HLA typing, at four-digit resolution. The study was designed to test whether signatures of past pathogen exposure could be identified by cataloging public T cell receptors. High-throughput TCR immunosequencing, statistical association of individual TCRs with disease status, and machine learning were combined to predict cytomegalovirus infection status. To decide whether each TCR beta V gene segment behaved as functional or pseudogenic, an earlier analysis of 587 of the donors relied on high-throughput TCR beta sequencing. Overall results and qualifications from the work: The presence/absence analyses assumed that sequencing depth was roughly uniform across donors, and that assumption may not be true. A few of the identified cytomegalovirus-associated TCR beta chains were confirmed in vitro to be specific for cytomegalovirus antigens. Because counts were too low, more than 15 rarely observed V segments, including chromosome 9 orphons, were excluded from the earlier analysis of 587 of the donors. When HLA alleles, especially DR and DQ, strongly co-occurred, attributing TCR associations to individual alleles was difficult. Because HLA typing was unavailable for some donors at each locus, only the typed subset was used in association tests. A later analysis associated about 16,000 TCR beta sequences with specific HLA alleles at a false discovery rate of 0.05. An earlier analysis of approximately 570 of the donors showed that most TCR beta V segments appeared in productive rearrangements either about 90% or about 30% of the time, which broadly matched IMGT annotations. A further reported finding was that TCR beta sequences accurately predicted the HLA-A and HLA-B alleles for most subjects in the first cohort. The sequencing pipeline was judged likely to have produced a cluster of highly shared sequence variants as a technical artifact. In a later genetic analysis, a missense DCLRE1C variant was associated with V-gene and J-gene trimming of TCR beta chains, and the association was replicated in an independent cohort. Most TCR sequences were seen in very few donors, while some public TCRs were found in many individuals. It was suggested by the authors that the approach could potentially be generalized to other disease states and immunological phenotypes. A total of fewer than 200 TCR beta chains were listed by the study as associated with cytomegalovirus. The classifier was reported to diagnose cytomegalovirus status with high specificity and sensitivity in both the original cohort and the validation cohort. A later analysis found that most CMV-associated TCR beta chains appeared HLA-restricted, with HLA associations seemingly driven largely by CMV exposure. Compared with equally common non-associated chains, HLA-associated TCR beta chains in a later analysis were more clonally expanded and had lower generation probabilities. CMV serostatus was the only immune exposure information available for the cohort. According to a later analysis, parvovirus B19, influenza, CMV and Epstein-Barr virus appeared linked to several top co-occurrence clusters. Correlated functional status among segregating V segments might reflect linkage disequilibrium, but an unknown experimental factor could not be ruled out. Compared with the approximately 670-donor mean, donors in an Asian-associated ancestry cluster had fewer N-insertions in productive TCRs, according to a later genetic analysis. In this cohort, only TCR beta chains were sequenced, and detectable features were limited by the absence of alpha or paired-chain data. Some IMGT-functional V segments, including TRBV6-2 and TRBV6-3, could not be distinguished by the 87-base-pair reads and were therefore excluded. In a later analysis, TCR association rates were found to vary across HLA loci, with the most associated TCRs seen for DRB1 alleles and the fewest for HLA-C alleles.

The CDR3, cysteine through phenylalanine, is 15 amino acids long. The only DNA kept is the CDR3, 45 bases in frame from the first base. Looking up the germline V gene (reference sequence) yields CDR1 LNHDA and CDR2 SQIVND. V lost 5 bases and J lost 5 bases, and the count of bases not matched to a germline gene is 9. The cohort was made up of around 720 healthy bone marrow donors. Cohort members were all nominally healthy when sampled, although unrecorded immune exposures were likely present. The donor tested CMV seronegative, placing the donor among the 350 to 400 seronegative members of the cohort. A peripheral blood sample was collected from each donor, and TCR beta sequencing was performed on peripheral blood mononuclear cells. Genomic DNA extraction from the blood cell samples was performed with the Qiagen DNeasy Blood Extraction Kit. Libraries came from the immunoSEQ multiplex PCR assay. A mixture of 60 forward primers for TCR Vbeta segments and 13 reverse primers for TCR Jbeta segments was used in the multiplex PCR. The CDR3 region of rearranged TCR beta genes was amplified from genomic DNA by a multiplex PCR assay. Amplified TCR beta libraries were sequenced as 87-base-pair reads on the Illumina HiSeq System. As for the authors' bioinformatics: Across the roughly 700 repertoires, a later analysis counted around 80 million unique TCR beta chains, around 11 million of which were shared by at least two donors. A nearest-neighbor algorithm error-corrected the raw reads and collapsed the reads into unique sequences, merging closely related sequences to remove PCR and sequencing errors. To assign V, D and J gene segments, CDR3 sequences were aligned to IMGT reference sequences. For a sequence to be retained, at least a six-nucleotide match to both a V gene segment and a J gene segment was required. Rearrangements were classified as productive when the CDR3 lacked stop codons and remained in frame with V and J, and all other rearrangements were classified as non-productive. Following IMGT convention, CDR3 was defined as the stretch from the second conserved V-encoded cysteine to the conserved J-encoded phenylalanine. Sequences without an unambiguous match to a single V gene segment were excluded from the earlier analysis of about 630 of the donors. In an earlier analysis of approximately 560 of the donors, a V segment was called functional when productive rearrangements were above 56.7%, and segregating when the standard deviation between donors exceeded 5%. A statistical classification framework was built for diagnosing cytomegalovirus status from the catalog of TCR beta chain sequences. V and J gene assignment, in a later analysis, came from comparing TCR nucleotide sequences with IMGT/GENE-DB human TR gene sequences. In a later analysis, CDR3 sequences and most-parsimonious VDJ recombination scenarios were assigned using the TCRdist pipeline. In a later analysis, each TCR beta chain was defined by its CDR3 amino acid sequence together with its V-gene family, and reads without a unique V-gene family were excluded. To address suspected cross-contamination and a sequencing artifact, a later analysis removed 450 to 700 highly shared, low-generation-probability nucleotide sequences. A later analysis calculated a clonal expansion index for each public chain from normalized within-repertoire ranks of inferred template counts. A later analysis computed generation probabilities with a VDJ recombination model fitted to out-of-frame rearrangements, and checked the results against IGoR. A later analysis scored TCR-TCR, TCR-HLA and TCR-CMV co-occurrence with hypergeometric tests, applying a repertoire-size bias correction to TCR pairs. A later analysis estimated false discovery rates by permuting HLA or CMV assignments 20 times. A later analysis grouped co-occurring TCRs with DBSCAN, adding TCRdist sequence similarity when clustering within HLA-allele-positive subsets. Co-occurrence clustering excluded repertoires with fewer than 30,000 or more than 120,000 public chains, plus five with anomalous nucleotide sharing. Sourced from immuneACCESS, this table was stored by TCRdb with only in-frame sequences that have V and J called. A share of the clones is absent; for the studies checked, an unresolved V gene accounts for under half, and the remainder has no known explanation. That table is the source of V, J and clone size, and D and trimming were worked out from the DNA. This sample holds 160,000 or so clones; 86% were observed only once. Almost 2% of the sample belongs to the ten largest clones.

Sequencing was carried out using PBMCs. The receptor's source is a young woman in good health and CMV-seronegative. Recombination joined TRBV19 with TRBJ1-2; the central 9 bases match TRBD1. The DNA sequence is TGTGCCAGTAGTCCTTCCTGGACAGGGGTGTATGGCTACACCTTC. Its protein is CASSPSWTGVYGYTF.